The text below deals with one T cell receptor beta chain. This clonotype was recorded once. This clone's antigen is unknown. There are no base qualities to consult, and no much larger clone falls within one base. On its own, one read is weak support. Sequencing was performed on an Illumina HiSeq 1500. TCRdb applied fastp at Q25 and MiXCR to the public reads, then kept only in-frame beta chains. Records with the same CDR3 protein are collapsed into one entry carrying the most frequent genes and DNA. In this sample the table shows approximately 630,000 distinct CDR3 sequences, approximately 25% of which occur a single time. Around 7.6% of the sample is held by the ten biggest clonotypes. From the cysteine up to the phenylalanine, the CDR3 has a length of 12 residues. Solely the CDR3 DNA is kept, with 36 bases framed from the first base. CDR1 and CDR2 are drawn from the germline V gene: ENHRY, SYGVKD. V ends up 2 bases short and J 12 bases short, with an unmatched junction base count of 4.

The sample is drawn from a study of T cell repertoires in cytomegalovirus infection (dated by TCRdb to between 2017 and 2020). With regard to the full study: The HLA type of each donor mattered for the analysis, because public TCR beta signatures pointed to carriage of CMV infection along with the matching HLA type. Study-wide findings and limitations: Cumulative frequency of public TCR beta family members discriminated carriers of CMV infection plus the relevant HLA type in this cohort and an independent approximately 360-donor cohort. The ex vivo response was dominated by HLA-C-restricted CMV-specific TCR beta clonotypes, and the single most frequent clonotype in two of eight donors was supplied by these HLA-C-restricted clonotypes.

Recombination connected TRBV10-3 to TRBJ2-1; a stretch of 7 junction bases matches TRBD2. Specimen: CD8+ T cells from PBMCs. This TCR came from a human donor in good health (CMV status not recorded). Some clones in this sample may be carry-over from other donors' samples. The nucleotide sequence reads as follows: TGTGCCATCAGTGAGGGAATAGCGGGGCAGTTCTTC. It encodes CAISEGIAGQFF.